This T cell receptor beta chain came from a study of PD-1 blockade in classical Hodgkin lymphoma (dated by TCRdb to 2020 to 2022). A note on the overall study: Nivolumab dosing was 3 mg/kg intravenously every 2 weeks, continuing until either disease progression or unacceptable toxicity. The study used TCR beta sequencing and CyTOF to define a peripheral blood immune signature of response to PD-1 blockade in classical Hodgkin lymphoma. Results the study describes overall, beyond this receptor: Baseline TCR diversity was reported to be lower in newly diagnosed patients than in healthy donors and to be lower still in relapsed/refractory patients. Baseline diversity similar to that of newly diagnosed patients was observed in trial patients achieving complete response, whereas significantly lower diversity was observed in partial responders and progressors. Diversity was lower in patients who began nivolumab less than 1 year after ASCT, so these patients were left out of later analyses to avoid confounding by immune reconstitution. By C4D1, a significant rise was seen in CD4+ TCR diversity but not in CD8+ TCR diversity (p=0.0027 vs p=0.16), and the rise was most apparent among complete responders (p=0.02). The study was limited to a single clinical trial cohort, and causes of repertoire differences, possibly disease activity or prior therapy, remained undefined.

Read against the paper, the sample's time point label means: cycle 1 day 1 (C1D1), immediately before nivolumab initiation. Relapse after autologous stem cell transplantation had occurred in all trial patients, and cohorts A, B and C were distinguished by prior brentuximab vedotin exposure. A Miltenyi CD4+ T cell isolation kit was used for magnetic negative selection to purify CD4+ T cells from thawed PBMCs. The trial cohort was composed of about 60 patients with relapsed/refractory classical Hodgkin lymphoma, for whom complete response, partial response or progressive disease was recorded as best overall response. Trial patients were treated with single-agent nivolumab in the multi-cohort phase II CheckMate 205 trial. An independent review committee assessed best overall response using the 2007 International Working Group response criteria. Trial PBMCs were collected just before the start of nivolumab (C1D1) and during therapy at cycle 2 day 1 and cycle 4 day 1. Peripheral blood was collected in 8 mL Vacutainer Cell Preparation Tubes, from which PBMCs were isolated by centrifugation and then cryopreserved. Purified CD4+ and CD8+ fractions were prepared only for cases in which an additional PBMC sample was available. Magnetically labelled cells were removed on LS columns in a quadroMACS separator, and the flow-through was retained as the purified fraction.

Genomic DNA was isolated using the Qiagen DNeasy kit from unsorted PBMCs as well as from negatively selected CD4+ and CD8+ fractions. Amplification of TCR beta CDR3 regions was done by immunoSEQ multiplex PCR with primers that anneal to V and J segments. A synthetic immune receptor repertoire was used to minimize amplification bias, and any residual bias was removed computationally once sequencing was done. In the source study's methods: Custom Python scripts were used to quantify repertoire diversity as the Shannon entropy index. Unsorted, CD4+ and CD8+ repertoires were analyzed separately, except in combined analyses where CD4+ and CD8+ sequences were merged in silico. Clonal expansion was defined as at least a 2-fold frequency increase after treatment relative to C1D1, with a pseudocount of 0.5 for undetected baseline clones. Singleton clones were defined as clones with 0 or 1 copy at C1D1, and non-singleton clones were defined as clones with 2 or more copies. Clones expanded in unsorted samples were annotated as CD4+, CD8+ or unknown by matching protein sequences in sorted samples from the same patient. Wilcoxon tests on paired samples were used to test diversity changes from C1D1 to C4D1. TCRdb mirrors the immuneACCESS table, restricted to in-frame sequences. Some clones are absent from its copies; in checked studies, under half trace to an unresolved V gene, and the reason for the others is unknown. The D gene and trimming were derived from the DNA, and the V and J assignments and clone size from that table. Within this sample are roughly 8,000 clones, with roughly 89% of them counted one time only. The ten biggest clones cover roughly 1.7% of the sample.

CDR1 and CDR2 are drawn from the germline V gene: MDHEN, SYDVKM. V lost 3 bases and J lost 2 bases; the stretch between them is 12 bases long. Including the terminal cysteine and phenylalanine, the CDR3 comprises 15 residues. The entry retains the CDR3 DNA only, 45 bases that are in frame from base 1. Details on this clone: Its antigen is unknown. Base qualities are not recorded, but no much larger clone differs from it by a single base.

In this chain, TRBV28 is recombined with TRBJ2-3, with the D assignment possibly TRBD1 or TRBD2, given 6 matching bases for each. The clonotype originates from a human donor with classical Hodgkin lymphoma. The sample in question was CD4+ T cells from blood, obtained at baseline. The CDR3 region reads CASSLRGASTDTQYF. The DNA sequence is TGTGCCAGCAGTTTGAGGGGGGCTTCCACAGATACGCAGTATTTT.